The subject of this entry is one TCR beta chain. Antigen unknown. Stated time point: patch test 3, about 24 weeks after DPC sensitization. Indicated treatment: therapeutic diphenylcyclopropenone sensitization with weekly scalp DPC. MiXCR, run by TCRdb on the RACE reads, gives a single entry per CDR3 protein. The sample shows 150,000 to 200,000 distinct CDR3 sequences, 24% of them seen only once. The source of the sample is a study of human T cells and chemical hapten exposure. For the study at large: Patients having alopecia areata, totalis or universalis were mostly female. Study-wide points: The count of PT1 expanded TCRs correlated positively with patch test score. Compared with pre-sensitization or healthy control sets, expanded TCRs clustered more.

Trimming took 0 bases from V and 9 from J, leaving 10 bases between them. CDR3 length: 14 residues. CDR1 SGDLS and CDR2 YYNGEE come from the germline V gene. Here the sequenced sample was whole blood, taken in connection with sensitization to the hapten diphenylcyclopropenone (DPC). The chain employs TRBV9 and TRBJ1-6; no clear D. This clonotype was sampled from a woman aged 40 to 50 with alopecia areata. Some clones in this sample may be carry-over from other donors' samples. CDR3 loop: CASSVAFGGSPLHF. The CDR3 DNA reads TGTGCCAGCAGCGTAGCTTTCGGCGGTTCACCCCTCCACTTT.